The following is a TCR beta chain sequence with its context. Its antigen is not known. PCR amplification relied on 60 Vbeta primers (plus 13 Jbeta primers). The assay was immunoSEQ multiplex PCR, and TCRdb's table has in-frame clones only and misses some. The sample includes under 150,000 clones, around 73% of them seen just once. This entry comes from a study of cytomegalovirus exposure and HLA in healthy donors. Looking at the study overall: HLA-typed donors were the source of approximately 85 million unique TCRs, which an early data release held. General observations from the study: The authors reported that TCR beta sequences could predict HLA-A and HLA-B alleles. These predictions were accurate for most subjects in the first cohort.

The germline V and J ends were trimmed by 1 base and 0 bases, with 7 bases remaining between them. Germline lookup yields CDR1 SGHTA and CDR2 FQGTGA. The CDR3 length is 15 residues. Every donor was a healthy person donating bone marrow. The rearrangement joins TRBV7-3 to TRBJ2-1; weak D call: TRBD1 (5 bases). The sequenced sample consisted of PBMCs. The receptor comes from a human donor in good health. The CDR3 protein is CASSLSTGSYNEQFF. DNA of the CDR3: TGTGCCAGCAGCTTAAGTACAGGCTCCTACAATGAGCAGTTCTTC.